A selection of T cell receptor beta chains follows, all from one sample in a study of untreated major depressive disorder. Here immunoSEQ multiplex PCR was the method, and the copy in TCRdb shows in-frame clones only, minus some. The repertoire holds about 20,000 clones, over 75% seen once, with 5.1% in the top ten. Specimen: CD4+ T cells from PBMCs. The receptors here all came from a woman aged 25 to 39 in good health. Each CDR3 is given with its conserved first and last residue. The order of the fields is V gene, D gene, J gene, clone size, CDR3 protein, CDR3 DNA. D genes are given only for firm matches. Where a row states a size, it is once, few, many or the class of an expanded clone; other rows omit it.

V: TRBV2; D: NA; J: TRBJ2-1; size: NA; CDR3: CASSDLRDEQFF; DNA: TGTGCCAGCAGTGACTTAAGGGATGAGCAGTTCTTC
V: TRBV7-2; D: TRBD1; J: TRBJ2-7; size: NA; CDR3: CASSLIGAAGGGEQYF; DNA: TGTGCCAGCAGCTTAATCGGGGCCGCAGGGGGCGGCGAGCAGTACTTC
V: TRBV28; D: TRBD1; J: TRBJ1-2; size: NA; CDR3: CASSLLSGGLDGYTF; DNA: TGTGCCAGCAGTTTATTGTCAGGGGGCTTGGATGGCTACACCTTC
V: TRBV7-2; D: NA; J: TRBJ1-3; size: NA; CDR3: CASSPLGRYSGNTIYF; DNA: TGTGCCAGCAGCCCACTGGGACGGTACTCTGGAAACACCATATATTTT
V: TRBV7-9; D: NA; J: TRBJ1-3; size: NA; CDR3: CASSFQGTAGNTIYF; DNA: TGTGCCAGCAGCTTCCAGGGAACGGCTGGAAACACCATATATTTT
V: TRBV19; D: NA; J: TRBJ1-2; size: NA; CDR3: CASSIVRPDYGYTF; DNA: TGTGCCAGTAGTATTGTCAGGCCGGACTATGGCTACACCTTC
V: TRBV13; D: TRBD2; J: TRBJ2-3; size: NA; CDR3: CASSLRAGASTDTQYF; DNA: TGTGCCAGCAGCCTCCGAGCGGGGGCTAGCACAGATACGCAGTATTTT
V: TRBV5-6; D: NA; J: TRBJ1-5; size: NA; CDR3: CASSLSEAGWNQPQHF; DNA: TGTGCCAGCAGCCTCTCGGAGGCAGGTTGGAATCAGCCCCAGCATTTT
V: TRBV27; D: NA; J: TRBJ1-5; size: NA; CDR3: CASRARGERRPQHF; DNA: TGTGCCAGCAGGGCCAGGGGCGAGCGAAGGCCCCAGCATTTT
V: TRBV28; D: TRBD1; J: TRBJ2-1; size: NA; CDR3: CASSSGQWTGNEQFF; DNA: TGTGCCAGCAGTTCGGGACAGTGGACCGGGAATGAGCAGTTCTTC
V: TRBV11-2; D: NA; J: TRBJ1-1; size: NA; CDR3: CASSSSPEGEAFF; DNA: TGTGCCAGCAGCTCCAGCCCGGAGGGGGAAGCTTTCTTT
V: TRBV5-4; D: NA; J: TRBJ2-5; size: once; CDR3: CASSLQGSEETQYF; DNA: TGTGCCAGCAGCTTACAGGGATCGGAAGAGACCCAGTACTTC
V: TRBV6-5; D: TRBD1; J: TRBJ2-7; size: NA; CDR3: CASSNPGTGTYEQYF; DNA: TGTGCCAGCAGCAATCCCGGGACAGGGACCTACGAGCAGTACTTC
V: TRBV7-2; D: NA; J: TRBJ1-3; size: NA; CDR3: CASSLRPGAYGNTIYF; DNA: TGTGCCAGCAGCTTACGCCCGGGGGCTTATGGAAACACCATATATTTT
V: TRBV9; D: NA; J: TRBJ1-6; size: few; CDR3: CASSVDWDNSPLHF; DNA: TGTGCCAGCAGCGTAGACTGGGATAATTCACCCCTCCACTTT
V: TRBV2; D: NA; J: TRBJ2-5; size: NA; CDR3: CASSESGAEGETQYF; DNA: TGTGCCAGCAGTGAGTCCGGGGCCGAGGGGGAGACCCAGTACTTC
V: TRBV7-2; D: NA; J: TRBJ2-3; size: NA; CDR3: CASSFQGGGTDTQYF; DNA: TGTGCCAGCAGCTTCCAAGGGGGGGGTACAGATACGCAGTATTTT
V: TRBV19; D: NA; J: TRBJ1-1; size: NA; CDR3: CASNPSGVGGEAFF; DNA: TGTGCCAGTAACCCCTCGGGGGTGGGAGGGGAAGCTTTCTTT
V: TRBV5-6; D: TRBD1; J: TRBJ1-6; size: NA; CDR3: CASSSPGTAYSPLHF; DNA: TGTGCCAGCAGCTCCCCCGGGACAGCTTATTCACCCCTCCACTTT
V: TRBV4-3; D: TRBD2; J: TRBJ2-5; size: NA; CDR3: CASSHQLRGGRETQYF; DNA: TGCGCCAGCAGCCACCAATTACGGGGGGGCCGGGAGACCCAGTACTTC
V: TRBV30; D: NA; J: TRBJ1-5; size: NA; CDR3: CAWSRGGINQPQHF; DNA: TGTGCCTGGAGTAGGGGCGGTATTAATCAGCCCCAGCATTTT
V: TRBV6-6; D: NA; J: TRBJ1-2; size: NA; CDR3: CASSGPIYGYTF; DNA: TGTGCCAGCAGCGGGCCTATCTATGGCTACACCTTC
V: TRBV11-2; D: TRBD1; J: TRBJ2-3; size: once; CDR3: CASSFPGTAGTTKQYF; DNA: TGTGCCAGCAGCTTCCCCGGGACAGCCGGTACCACAAAGCAGTATTTT
V: TRBV5-1; D: NA; J: TRBJ2-3; size: NA; CDR3: CASSLSLLSPDTQYF; DNA: TGCGCCAGCAGCTTATCCCTATTGTCGCCCGATACGCAGTATTTT
V: TRBV30; D: TRBD2; J: TRBJ2-1; size: NA; CDR3: CAWSRLAGGREQFF; DNA: TGTGCCTGGAGTCGTCTAGCGGGGGGCCGTGAGCAGTTCTTC
V: TRBV7-2; D: NA; J: TRBJ1-6; size: NA; CDR3: CASSLVGPPNSPLHF; DNA: TGTGCCAGCAGCTTAGTAGGTCCCCCCAATTCACCCCTCCACTTT
V: TRBV7-2; D: NA; J: TRBJ2-7; size: NA; CDR3: CASSLQGLGPYEQYF; DNA: TGTGCCAGCAGCTTACAGGGGTTGGGCCCCTACGAGCAGTACTTC
V: TRBV6-5; D: TRBD1; J: TRBJ1-2; size: NA; CDR3: CASRTGGVGYTF; DNA: TGTGCCAGCCGGACAGGGGGCGTTGGCTACACCTTC
V: TRBV11-2; D: TRBD1; J: TRBJ1-1; size: NA; CDR3: CASSLQGDTEAFF; DNA: TGTGCCAGCAGCTTACAGGGGGACACTGAAGCTTTCTTT
V: TRBV6-5; D: NA; J: TRBJ1-2; size: few; CDR3: CASGRLGANYGYTF; DNA: TGTGCCAGCGGTAGATTGGGGGCGAACTATGGCTACACCTTC
V: TRBV9; D: NA; J: TRBJ2-3; size: NA; CDR3: CASSFERDTSTDTQYF; DNA: TGTGCCAGCAGCTTTGAGCGGGACACCTCCACAGATACGCAGTATTTT
V: TRBV5-1; D: NA; J: TRBJ2-3; size: NA; CDR3: CASSFESDTQYF; DNA: TGCGCCAGCAGCTTTGAGTCAGATACGCAGTATTTT
V: TRBV19; D: NA; J: TRBJ2-1; size: NA; CDR3: CASSGQTSYNEQFF; DNA: TGTGCCAGTAGTGGTCAGACCTCCTACAATGAGCAGTTCTTC
V: TRBV15; D: NA; J: TRBJ1-1; size: NA; CDR3: CATSRGFVNTEAFF; DNA: TGTGCCACCAGCAGAGGTTTCGTGAACACTGAAGCTTTCTTT
V: TRBV7-2; D: NA; J: TRBJ1-2; size: NA; CDR3: CASSLWADGGLSYGYTF; DNA: TGTGCCAGCAGCTTATGGGCCGATGGGGGGCTTAGCTATGGCTACACCTTC
V: TRBV11-2; D: NA; J: TRBJ1-1; size: NA; CDR3: CASSLTENTEAFF; DNA: TGTGCCAGCAGCTTAACAGAGAACACTGAAGCTTTCTTT
V: TRBV19; D: NA; J: TRBJ1-5; size: NA; CDR3: CASSIDRQAYQPQHF; DNA: TGTGCCAGTAGTATAGATCGACAGGCTTATCAGCCCCAGCATTTT
V: TRBV28; D: TRBD1; J: TRBJ1-5; size: NA; CDR3: CASRDRITQPQHF; DNA: TGTGCCAGCCGGGACAGGATAACACAGCCCCAGCATTTT
V: TRBV30; D: NA; J: TRBJ1-2; size: NA; CDR3: CAWSPTHRAGGYTF; DNA: TGTGCCTGGAGTCCTACGCACAGGGCTGGTGGCTACACCTTC
V: TRBV2; D: TRBD1; J: TRBJ1-5; size: once; CDR3: CASTLEQGHQPQHF; DNA: TGTGCCAGCACGTTAGAACAGGGGCATCAGCCCCAGCATTTT
V: TRBV6-5; D: NA; J: TRBJ1-1; size: few; CDR3: CASTGSTEAFF; DNA: TGTGCCAGCACCGGGTCTACTGAAGCTTTCTTT
V: TRBV6-5; D: NA; J: TRBJ2-7; size: NA; CDR3: CASSGGWPQYF; DNA: TGTGCCAGCAGTGGGGGCTGGCCACAGTACTTC
V: TRBV30; D: TRBD1; J: TRBJ1-5; size: NA; CDR3: CAWSPQGGQPQHF; DNA: TGTGCCTGGAGTCCACAGGGGGGTCAGCCCCAGCATTTT
V: TRBV10-3; D: NA; J: TRBJ1-2; size: NA; CDR3: CAISPGTSNYGYTF; DNA: TGTGCCATCAGCCCGGGGACATCTAACTATGGCTACACCTTC
V: TRBV6-1; D: NA; J: TRBJ1-1; size: NA; CDR3: CASRGPVNTEAFF; DNA: TGTGCCAGCAGGGGACCGGTGAACACTGAAGCTTTCTTT
V: TRBV5-4; D: NA; J: TRBJ2-5; size: NA; CDR3: CASSLVGSGNQETQYF; DNA: TGTGCCAGCAGCTTAGTGGGTAGCGGAAACCAAGAGACCCAGTACTTC
V: TRBV6-5; D: NA; J: TRBJ1-2; size: NA; CDR3: CASSSRPYGYTF; DNA: TGTGCCAGCAGTTCACGACCCTATGGCTACACCTTC
V: TRBV27; D: NA; J: TRBJ1-5; size: NA; CDR3: CASSLVSNQPQHF; DNA: TGTGCCAGCAGTTTGGTAAGCAATCAGCCCCAGCATTTT
V: TRBV7-4; D: NA; J: TRBJ1-5; size: NA; CDR3: CASSQIDRLESNQPQHF; DNA: TGTGCCAGCAGCCAGATAGACAGGTTGGAGAGCAATCAGCCCCAGCATTTT
V: TRBV4-1; D: TRBD1; J: TRBJ1-1; size: few; CDR3: CASSQDPGGGEAFF; DNA: TGCGCCAGCAGCCAAGATCCAGGGGGTGGTGAAGCTTTCTTT
V: TRBV7-2; D: TRBD1; J: TRBJ1-2; size: NA; CDR3: CASSPDRAANYGYTF; DNA: TGTGCCAGCAGCCCCGACAGGGCCGCTAACTATGGCTACACCTTC
V: TRBV30; D: NA; J: TRBJ1-1; size: NA; CDR3: CAWSVLGALNTEAFF; DNA: TGTGCCTGGAGTGTACTGGGAGCTTTGAACACTGAAGCTTTCTTT
V: TRBV28; D: NA; J: TRBJ1-2; size: NA; CDR3: CASSERGENYGYTF; DNA: TGTGCCAGCAGTGAGCGGGGGGAAAACTATGGCTACACCTTC
V: TRBV7-9; D: TRBD1; J: TRBJ2-7; size: NA; CDR3: CASSPRQGSYEQYF; DNA: TGTGCCAGCAGCCCGCGACAGGGATCCTACGAGCAGTACTTC